Only a few counts were recorded for the clone carrying this T cell receptor (beta chain). A single record per CDR3 protein comes from TCRdb applying MiXCR to the 5' RACE reads. The sample carries more than 1.5 million distinct CDR3 sequences, roughly a third recorded once. The CDR3 contains 14 residues. Germline values: CDR1 SGHRS, CDR2 YFSETQ. The sample belongs to a study of identical twins. Sequencing was carried out using cord blood. The V and J genes are TRBV5-1 and TRBJ2-7, with 8 bases that match TRBD1. Judging by the DNA end, TRBJ2-5 fits better; the J call may be wrong. The clonotype was recovered from a newborn girl in good health. The DNA of the CDR3 is TGCGCCAGTAGCACGGGACAGGAACCAGAGACCCAGTACTTC. It specifies CASSTGQEPETQYF.